Many counts were recorded for the clone carrying this T cell receptor (beta chain). No antigen is known for it. The entry originates in a study of identical twins. Points from the study as a whole: The more abundant beta clonotypes in cord blood had fewer insertions, and memory repertoires did not show this. Findings depended on cross-sectional statistics rather than tracking the same donors.

TCRdb independently ran MiXCR on the 5' RACE reads; one entry per CDR3 protein. The sample has about 220,000 distinct CDR3 sequences, 5% to 7% seen once. The length of the CDR3 is 11 residues. Per germline, CDR1 SEHNR and CDR2 FQNEAQ (reference sequence). Trimming stripped 3 bases from V and 5 bases from J, with 5 bases between. These same data were also listed under a study on T cells expressing NK-cell markers. That work contributes: Dominance of the CD3+CD56-NKG2C+ fraction by these clonotypes also held in several donors.

What was sequenced was CD8+ T cells sorted from blood. The receptor's source is a woman between 18 and 30 years old in good health. V is TRBV7-9 and J is TRBJ2-7; D remains ambiguous. As DNA, the CDR3 is TGTGCCAGCAGCTTTCGCCACGAGCAGTACTTC. Its translation is CASSFRHEQYF.